The sequence of this T cell receptor beta chain was determined in a study of beta chain features in type 1 diabetes. Study information: Comparable age, gender and cell yields were observed in patients relative to healthy donors. Study-wide findings and caveats: There were fewer insertions and more deletions at the VDJ junctions of type 1 diabetes patients.

The study reverse transcribed the entire isolated RNA, so it sequenced expressed TCRB transcripts. Data came from immunoSEQ multiplex PCR; TCRdb stores just in-frame clones and leaves some out. Among 250,000 to 300,000 clones listed, roughly 8% were seen once. As regards this clone: The antigen is not known.

Sorting with CD45RO/CCR7/CD25/CD127/CD95/CD27 yielded naive, central memory, regulatory and stem-like memory CD4+ cells. CDR1 and CDR2 from the germline V gene are ENHRY and SYGVKD. The CDR3 runs to 18 residues. Trimming at V came to 2 bases and at J to 2 bases, leaving 9 bases not matched to a gene. The sequence was obtained from a woman aged 18-29 years in good health. What was sequenced was central memory CD4+ T cells from blood. This sequence joins TRBV10-3 and TRBJ2-5; 12 bases align to TRBD2. In DNA, the CDR3 is TGTGCCATCAGTGAGACTGGACTAGCGGGGAGTCTTCAAGAGACCCAGTACTTC. Its translation: CAISETGLAGSLQETQYF.